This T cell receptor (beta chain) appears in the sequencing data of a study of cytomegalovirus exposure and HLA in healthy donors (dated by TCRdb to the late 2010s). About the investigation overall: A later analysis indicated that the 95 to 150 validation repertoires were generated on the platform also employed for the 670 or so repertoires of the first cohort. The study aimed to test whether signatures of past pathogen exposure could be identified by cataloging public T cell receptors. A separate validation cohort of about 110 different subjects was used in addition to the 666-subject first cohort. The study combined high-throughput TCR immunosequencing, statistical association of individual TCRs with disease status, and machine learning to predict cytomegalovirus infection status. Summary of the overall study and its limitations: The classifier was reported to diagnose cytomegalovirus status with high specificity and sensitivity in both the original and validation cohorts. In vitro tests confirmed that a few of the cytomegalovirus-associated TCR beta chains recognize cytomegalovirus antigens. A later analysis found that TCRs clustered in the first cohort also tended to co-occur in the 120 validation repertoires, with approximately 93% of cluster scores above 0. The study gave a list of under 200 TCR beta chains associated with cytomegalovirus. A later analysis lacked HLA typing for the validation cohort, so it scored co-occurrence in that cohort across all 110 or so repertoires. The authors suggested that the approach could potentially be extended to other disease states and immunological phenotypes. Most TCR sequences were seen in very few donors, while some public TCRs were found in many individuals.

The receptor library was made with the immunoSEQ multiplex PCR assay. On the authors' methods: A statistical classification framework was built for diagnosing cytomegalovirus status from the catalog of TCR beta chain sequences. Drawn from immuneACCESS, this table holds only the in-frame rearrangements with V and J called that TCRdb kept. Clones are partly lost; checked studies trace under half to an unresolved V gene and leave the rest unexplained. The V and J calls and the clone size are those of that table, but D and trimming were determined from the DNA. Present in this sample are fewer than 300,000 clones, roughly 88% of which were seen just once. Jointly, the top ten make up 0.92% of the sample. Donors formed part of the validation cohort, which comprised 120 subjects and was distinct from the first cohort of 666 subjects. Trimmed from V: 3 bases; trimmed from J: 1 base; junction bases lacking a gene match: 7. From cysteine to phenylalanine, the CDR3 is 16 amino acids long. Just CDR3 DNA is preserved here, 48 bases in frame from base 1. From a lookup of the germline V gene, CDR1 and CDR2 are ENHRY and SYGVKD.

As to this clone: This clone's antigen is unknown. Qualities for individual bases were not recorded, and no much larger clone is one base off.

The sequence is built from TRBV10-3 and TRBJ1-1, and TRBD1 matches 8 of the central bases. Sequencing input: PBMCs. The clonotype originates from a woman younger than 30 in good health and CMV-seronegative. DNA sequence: TGTGCCATCAGTGACTCCACAGGGACAGGGAACACTGAAGCTTTCTTT. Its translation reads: CAISDSTGTGNTEAFF.